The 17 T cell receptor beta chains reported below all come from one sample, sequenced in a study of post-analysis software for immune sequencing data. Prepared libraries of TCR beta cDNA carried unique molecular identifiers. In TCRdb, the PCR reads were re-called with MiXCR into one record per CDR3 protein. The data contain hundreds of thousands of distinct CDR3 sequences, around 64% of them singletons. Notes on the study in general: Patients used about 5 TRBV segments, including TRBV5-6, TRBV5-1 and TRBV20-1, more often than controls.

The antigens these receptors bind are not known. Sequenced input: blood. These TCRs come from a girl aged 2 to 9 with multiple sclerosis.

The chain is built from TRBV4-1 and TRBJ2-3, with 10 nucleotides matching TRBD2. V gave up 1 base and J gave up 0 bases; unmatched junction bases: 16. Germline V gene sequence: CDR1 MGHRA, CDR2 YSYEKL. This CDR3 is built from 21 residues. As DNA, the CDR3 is TGCGCCAGCAGCCAAGTTTCGATAGCGGGAGGATTGAAAACTAGCACAGATACGCAGTATTTT. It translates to CASSQVSIAGGLKTSTDTQYF.

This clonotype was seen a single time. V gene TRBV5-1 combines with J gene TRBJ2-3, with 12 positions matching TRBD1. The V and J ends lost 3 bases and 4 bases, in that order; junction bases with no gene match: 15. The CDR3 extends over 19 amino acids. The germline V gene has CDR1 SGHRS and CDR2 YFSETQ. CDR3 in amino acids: CASSSNPGTGGANPDTQYF. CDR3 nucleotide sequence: TGCGCCAGCAGCTCCAATCCCGGGACAGGGGGCGCGAACCCAGATACGCAGTATTTT.

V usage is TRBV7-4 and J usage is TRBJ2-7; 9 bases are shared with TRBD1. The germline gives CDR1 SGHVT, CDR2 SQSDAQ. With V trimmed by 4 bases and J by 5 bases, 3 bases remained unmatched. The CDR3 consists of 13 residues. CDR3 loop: CASSSRDRDEQYF. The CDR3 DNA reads TGTGCCAGCAGCTCCCGGGACAGGGACGAGCAGTACTTC.

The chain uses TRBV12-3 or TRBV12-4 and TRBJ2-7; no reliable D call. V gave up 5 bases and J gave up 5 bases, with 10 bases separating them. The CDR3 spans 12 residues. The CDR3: CASSPGGNEQYF. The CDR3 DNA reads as TGTGCCAGCAGTCCCGGTGGGAACGAGCAGTACTTC.

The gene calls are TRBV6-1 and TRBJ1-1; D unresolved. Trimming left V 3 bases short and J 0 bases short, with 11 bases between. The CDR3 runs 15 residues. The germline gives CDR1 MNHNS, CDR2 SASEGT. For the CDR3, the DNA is TGTGCCAGCAGTGATCGCCCCACGATGAACACTGAAGCTTTCTTT. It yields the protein CASSDRPTMNTEAFF.

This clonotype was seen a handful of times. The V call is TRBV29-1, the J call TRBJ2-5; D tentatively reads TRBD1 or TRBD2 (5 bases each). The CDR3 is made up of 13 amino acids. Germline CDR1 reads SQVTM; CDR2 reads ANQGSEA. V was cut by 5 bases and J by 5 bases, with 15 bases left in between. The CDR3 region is CSVTPGAGETQYF. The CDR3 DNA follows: TGCAGCGTTACCCCCGGGGCTGGGGAGACCCAGTACTTC.

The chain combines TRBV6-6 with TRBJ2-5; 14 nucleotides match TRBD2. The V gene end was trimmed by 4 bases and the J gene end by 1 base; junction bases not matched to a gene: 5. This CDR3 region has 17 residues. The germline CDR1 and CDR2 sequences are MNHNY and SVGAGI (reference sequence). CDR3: CASSSGLAGGSQETQYF. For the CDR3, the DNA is TGTGCCAGCAGTTCCGGACTAGCGGGGGGTTCCCAAGAGACCCAGTACTTC.

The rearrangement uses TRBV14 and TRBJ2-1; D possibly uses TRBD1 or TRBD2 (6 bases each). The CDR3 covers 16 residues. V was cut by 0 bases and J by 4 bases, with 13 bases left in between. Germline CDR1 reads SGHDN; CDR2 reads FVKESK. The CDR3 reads CASSQDRTGAYNEQFF. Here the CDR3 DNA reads TGTGCCAGCAGCCAAGACCGGACGGGGGCATACAATGAGCAGTTCTTC.

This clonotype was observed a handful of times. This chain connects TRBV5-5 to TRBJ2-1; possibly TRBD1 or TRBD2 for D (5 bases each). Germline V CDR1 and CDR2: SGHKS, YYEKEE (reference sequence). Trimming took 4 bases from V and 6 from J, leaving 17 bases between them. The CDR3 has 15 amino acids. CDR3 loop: CASSLRDRPFNEQFF. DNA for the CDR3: TGTGCCAGCAGCCTCCGGGACCGACCATTCAATGAGCAGTTCTTC.

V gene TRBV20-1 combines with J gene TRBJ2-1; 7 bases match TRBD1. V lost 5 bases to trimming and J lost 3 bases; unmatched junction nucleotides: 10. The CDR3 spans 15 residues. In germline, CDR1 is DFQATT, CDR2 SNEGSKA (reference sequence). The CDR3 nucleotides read TGCAGTGCTGCTCCCCGGGACAGACGCTACAATGAGCAGTTCTTC. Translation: CSAAPRDRRYNEQFF.

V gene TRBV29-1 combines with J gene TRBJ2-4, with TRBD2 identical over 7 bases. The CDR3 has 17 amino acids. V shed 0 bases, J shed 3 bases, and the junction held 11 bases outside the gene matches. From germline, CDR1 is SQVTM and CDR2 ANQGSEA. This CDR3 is CSVEDRAWGGSKNIQYF. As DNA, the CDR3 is TGCAGCGTTGAAGATCGGGCATGGGGAGGGAGCAAAAACATTCAGTACTTC. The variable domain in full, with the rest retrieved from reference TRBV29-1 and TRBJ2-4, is SAVISQKPSRDICQRGTSLTIQCQVDSQVTMMFWYRQQPGQSLTLIATANQGSEATYESGFVIDKFPISRPNLTFSTLTVSNMSPEDSSIYLCSVEDRAWGGSKNIQYFGAGTRLSVL.

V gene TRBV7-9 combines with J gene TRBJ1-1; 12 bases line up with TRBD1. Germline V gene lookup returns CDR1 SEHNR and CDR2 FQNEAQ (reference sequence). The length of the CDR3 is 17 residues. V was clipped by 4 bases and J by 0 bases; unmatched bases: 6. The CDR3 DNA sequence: TGTGCCAGCAGCTCCGGGACAGGGGGCAGAATGAACACTGAAGCTTTCTTT. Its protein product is CASSSGTGGRMNTEAFF.

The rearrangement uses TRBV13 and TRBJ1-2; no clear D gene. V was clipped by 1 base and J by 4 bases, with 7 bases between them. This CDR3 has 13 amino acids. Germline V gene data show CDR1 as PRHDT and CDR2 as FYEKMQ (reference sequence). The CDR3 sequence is CASSLEEGYGYTF. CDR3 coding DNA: TGTGCCAGCAGCTTAGAGGAGGGCTATGGCTACACCTTC.

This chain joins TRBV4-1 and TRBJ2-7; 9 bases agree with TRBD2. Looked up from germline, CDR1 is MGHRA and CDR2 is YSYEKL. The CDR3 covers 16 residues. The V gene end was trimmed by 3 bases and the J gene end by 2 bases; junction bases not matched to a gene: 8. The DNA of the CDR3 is TGCGCCAGCAGCCAGGGTAGCGGGAGTCCTACCTACGAGCAGTACTTC. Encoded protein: CASSQGSGSPTYEQYF.

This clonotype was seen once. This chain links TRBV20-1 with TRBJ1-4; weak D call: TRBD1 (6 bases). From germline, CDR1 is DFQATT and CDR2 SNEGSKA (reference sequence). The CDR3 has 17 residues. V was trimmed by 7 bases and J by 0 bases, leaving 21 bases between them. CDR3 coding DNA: TGCAGTGTCATGGGAGGGGGTGATCGAACAACTAATGAAAAACTGTTTTTT. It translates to CSVMGGGDRTTNEKLFF.

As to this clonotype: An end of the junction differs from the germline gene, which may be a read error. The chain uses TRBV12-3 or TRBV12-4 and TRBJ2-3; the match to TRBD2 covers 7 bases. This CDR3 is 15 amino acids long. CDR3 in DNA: TGTGCCAGCAGGGAAAGCGGGGTCACCGCAGATGCGCAGTATTTT. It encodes CASRESGVTADAQYF.

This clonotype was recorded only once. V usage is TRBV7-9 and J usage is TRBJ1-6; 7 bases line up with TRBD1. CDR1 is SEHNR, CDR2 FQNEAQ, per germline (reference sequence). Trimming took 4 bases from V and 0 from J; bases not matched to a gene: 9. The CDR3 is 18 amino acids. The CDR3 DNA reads TGTGCCAGCAGCTCCGGACAGGCCTCGAACTCCTATAATTCACCCCTCCACTTT. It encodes CASSSGQASNSYNSPLHF.